This T cell receptor (beta chain) appears in the sequencing data of a study of blood T cell repertoires in COVID-19. Study-level background: Samples of COVID-19 (acute and convalescent) were obtained from the United States, Italy and Spain. Sample material is recorded as cDNA or gDNA derived from T cells, B-cell-depleted T cells, or PBMCs.

V shed 8 bases and J shed 3 bases, with 20 bases lying between them. Germline-derived CDR1 and CDR2 are MDHEN and SYDVKM. This CDR3 is built from 16 residues. Authors' analysis steps: Amplification with reference gene primers provided the estimates of nucleated cell counts. Profiling relied on immunoSEQ multiplex PCR, and the TCRdb table lists in-frame clones only, not all of them. That table gives V, J and clone size, and the DNA gave D and trimming. The sample holds around 30,000 clones, roughly 80% seen once. This chain links TRBV28 with TRBJ2-1; a possible D gene is TRBD2 (6 bases). The specimen was peripheral blood. The receptor's source is a man older than 75 with active or convalescent COVID-19. The CDR3 bases are TGTGCCAGCGGTTCCCCCGGCGGGGTGGGCTACAATGAGCAGTTCTTC. This translates into CASGSPGGVGYNEQFF. Supplemented by reference TRBV28 and TRBJ2-1, the full variable domain reads DVKVTQSSRYLVKRTGEKVFLECVQDMDHENMFWYRQDPGLGLRLIYFSYDVKMKEKGDIPEGYSVSREKKERFSLILESASTNQTSMYLCASGSPGGVGYNEQFFGPGTRLTVL.